The present entry profiles one T cell receptor (beta chain) with its context. As yet, its antigen is unknown. Data came from immunoSEQ multiplex PCR; TCRdb stores just in-frame clones and leaves some out. The sample lists over 100,000 clones, about 91% occurring once. The time point: peripheral blood 6 weeks after treatment start. The data belong to a study of PD-L1 blockade in urothelial cancer. Germline loops: CDR1 SGHAT, CDR2 FQNNGV. Trimming at V came to 5 bases and at J to 5 bases, leaving 8 bases not matched to a gene. The CDR3 runs 15 residues. The study's findings and limits: Sub-median blood TCR clonality before treatment predicted longer survival.

V is TRBV11-2 and J is TRBJ2-1; 8 nucleotides agree with TRBD1. Here the sequenced sample was PBMCs, taken around atezolizumab (anti-PD-L1) treatment. This clonotype originated in a man in his sixties with urothelial cancer. CDR3 in amino acids: CASSPRQGPNNEQFF. The CDR3 nucleotides are TGTGCCAGCAGCCCGCGACAGGGGCCGAACAATGAGCAGTTCTTC.